The rows below give T cell receptor beta chains drawn from one sample of a study of blood T cell repertoires in COVID-19. Sequencing used immunoSEQ multiplex PCR; TCRdb keeps in-frame clones, though not all of them. Of over 100,000 clones detected, about 90% appear once; the ten largest clones hold roughly 15%. The sample taken for sequencing was peripheral blood. The receptors were sampled from a man between 50 and 59 years old with acute or convalescent COVID-19. CDR3s include the opening cysteine and the closing phenylalanine or tryptophan. A D gene is named only where the DNA matches it firmly. Part of the rows lack a size; the others show once, few, many or a class for expanded clones.

v_gene	abundance	d_gene	len	j_gene	CDR3aa	CDR3nt
TRBV6-5	-	-	14	TRBJ1-3	CASNYGAVGNTIYF	TGTGCCAGCAATTACGGGGCCGTGGGAAACACCATATATTTT
TRBV5-6	-	-	16	TRBJ1-4	CASSLGRQVLNEKLFF	TGTGCCAGCAGCTTGGGGCGACAGGTTCTTAATGAAAAACTGTTTTTT
TRBV27	-	-	15	TRBJ1-6	CASSASGSYNSPLHF	TGTGCCAGCAGTGCCTCGGGTTCCTATAATTCACCCCTCCACTTT
TRBV30	few	TRBD1	16	TRBJ1-4	CAWSGMVGTGYEKLFF	TGTGCCTGGAGTGGGATGGTCGGGACAGGGTACGAAAAACTGTTTTTT
TRBV19	-	TRBD2	15	TRBJ2-1	CASSSSSGSYNEQFF	TGTGCCAGTAGTAGCTCTAGCGGGAGTTACAATGAGCAGTTCTTC
TRBV19	-	TRBD2	15	TRBJ2-3	CASSARTSGSNTQYF	TGTGCCAGTAGTGCTAGGACTAGCGGGAGTAATACGCAGTATTTT
TRBV29-1	-	TRBD2	12	TRBJ2-5	CSVVGGTETQYF	TGCAGCGTTGTGGGAGGGACCGAGACCCAGTACTTC
TRBV24-1	-	-	16	TRBJ2-5	CATSDLGVAGQETQYF	TGTGCCACCAGTGATCTAGGGGTCGCCGGCCAAGAGACCCAGTACTTC
TRBV2	-	TRBD2	15	TRBJ2-5	CASNGSGRRGETQYF	TGTGCCAGCAACGGAAGCGGGAGACGGGGCGAGACCCAGTACTTC
TRBV15	-	TRBD2	15	TRBJ2-1	CATSKTSGSYNEQFF	TGTGCCACCAGTAAAACTAGCGGGAGTTACAATGAGCAGTTCTTC
TRBV5-1	-	-	14	TRBJ1-1	CASSHRGGDTEAFF	TGCGCCAGCAGCCACCGCGGGGGTGACACTGAAGCTTTCTTT
TRBV7-2	-	TRBD1	17	TRBJ2-6	CASSTSGTGLRANVLTF	TGTGCCAGCAGCACCTCCGGGACAGGGTTGCGGGCCAACGTCCTGACTTTC
TRBV5-1	-	TRBD1	15	TRBJ2-5	CASSLGDRAKETQYF	TGCGCCAGCAGCTTGGGCGACAGGGCTAAGGAGACCCAGTACTTC
TRBV6-1	-	TRBD2	17	TRBJ2-1	CASSEAGGPFSYNEQFF	TGTGCCAGCAGTGAAGCGGGAGGGCCTTTCTCCTACAATGAGCAGTTCTTC
TRBV28	-	-	13	TRBJ2-5	CASSFEPQETQYF	TGTGCCAGCAGTTTTGAGCCCCAAGAGACCCAGTACTTC
TRBV24-1	-	-	19	TRBJ2-3	CATSDGRRRAGDAADTQYF	TGTGCCACCAGTGATGGGAGGAGGAGAGCAGGAGATGCGGCAGATACGCAGTATTTT
TRBV5-1	once	-	16	TRBJ2-5	CASSPYWAVDEETQYF	TGCGCCAGCAGCCCTTATTGGGCAGTGGATGAAGAGACCCAGTACTTC
TRBV11-2	-	-	12	TRBJ1-1	CASRHTTERAFF	TGTGCCAGCAGGCACACAACGGAGAGGGCTTTCTTT
TRBV2	-	TRBD1	16	TRBJ2-7	CASRPPGGVGSYEQYF	TGTGCCAGCAGGCCACCAGGGGGCGTGGGCTCCTACGAGCAGTACTTC
TRBV5-1	few	TRBD2	12	TRBJ2-1	CASSRGEMEQFF	TGCGCCAGCAGCCGGGGGGAGATGGAGCAGTTCTTC
TRBV19	-	-	16	TRBJ2-2	CASSPLGPTNTGELFF	TGTGCCAGTAGTCCCCTCGGCCCGACTAACACCGGGGAGCTGTTTTTT
TRBV7-2	once	-	16	TRBJ2-5	CASSLTSTGPGETQYF	TGTGCCAGCAGCTTAACTAGTACAGGGCCGGGGGAGACCCAGTACTTC
TRBV5-1	-	-	16	TRBJ1-2	CASSLGSRTSPYGYTF	TGCGCCAGCAGCTTGGGCTCGCGGACAAGCCCCTATGGCTACACCTTC
TRBV10-3	-	-	14	TRBJ2-3	CAISWAGLTDTQYF	TGTGCCATCAGTTGGGCGGGACTGACAGATACGCAGTATTTT
TRBV9	-	-	13	TRBJ2-5	CASSVGQKETQYF	TGTGCCAGCAGCGTCGGACAGAAAGAGACCCAGTACTTC
TRBV14	-	TRBD1	15	TRBJ2-3	CASSQRDRGTDTQYF	TGTGCCAGCAGCCAAAGGGACAGGGGAACAGATACGCAGTATTTT
TRBV2	-	TRBD2	14	TRBJ2-5	CASELAEYQETQYF	TGTGCCAGCGAACTAGCGGAGTACCAAGAGACCCAGTACTTC
TRBV15	-	-	13	TRBJ1-2	CATSGTGNYGYTF	TGTGCCACCAGCGGTACAGGGAACTATGGCTACACCTTC
TRBV25-1	-	TRBD1	13	TRBJ2-1	CASTGQVSNEQFF	TGTGCCAGCACCGGACAGGTCAGCAATGAGCAGTTCTTC
TRBV5-1	-	-	15	TRBJ2-7	CASSPMLAPLYEQYF	TGCGCCAGCAGTCCCATGTTAGCCCCATTGTACGAGCAGTACTTC
TRBV6-1	-	-	16	TRBJ2-3	CASSEGYGPSADTQYF	TGTGCCAGCAGTGAAGGCTACGGTCCTTCTGCAGATACGCAGTATTTT
TRBV5-4	-	TRBD1	14	TRBJ2-2	CASSKQGLGGELFF	TGTGCCAGCAGCAAACAGGGGTTAGGCGGGGAGCTGTTTTTT
TRBV9	-	-	12	TRBJ2-5	CASTGMGETQYF	TGTGCCAGCACCGGTATGGGCGAGACCCAGTACTTC
TRBV18	-	TRBD2	15	TRBJ2-5	CASSPRSGRRETQYF	TGTGCCAGCTCACCCCGTAGCGGGAGGCGTGAGACCCAGTACTTC
TRBV28	-	-	13	TRBJ1-5	CASIRRVNQPQHF	TGTGCCAGCATAAGGCGGGTGAATCAGCCCCAGCATTTT
TRBV5-4	-	TRBD1	15	TRBJ1-6	CASSTDRGGRSPLHF	TGTGCCAGCAGCACAGACAGGGGAGGAAGGTCACCCCTCCACTTT
TRBV18	-	TRBD2	15	TRBJ2-7	CASSPETSGRYEQYF	TGTGCCAGCTCACCAGAGACTAGCGGGAGGTACGAGCAGTACTTC
TRBV15	-	-	14	TRBJ1-2	CATSRQGSDYGYTF	TGTGCCACCAGCAGACAGGGAAGTGACTATGGCTACACCTTC
TRBV24-1	-	-	16	TRBJ2-7	CATSDFRRTATYEQYF	TGTGCCACCAGTGATTTTAGGAGGACGGCGACCTACGAGCAGTACTTC
TRBV11-2	once	TRBD2	15	TRBJ2-1	CASSQGLAGHNEQFF	TGTGCCAGCAGCCAGGGACTAGCGGGACACAATGAGCAGTTCTTC
TRBV12-3/TRBV12-4	-	-	11	TRBJ2-2	CASSMRGELFF	TGTGCCAGCAGCATGCGCGGGGAGCTGTTTTTT
TRBV3-1/TRBV3-2	-	-	13	TRBJ2-1	CASRDRPYNEQFF	TGTGCCAGCAGGGACAGACCTTACAATGAGCAGTTCTTC
TRBV28	-	-	17	TRBJ1-2	CASSPLFRVGANYGYTF	TGTGCCAGCAGTCCCCTGTTCAGGGTTGGGGCTAACTATGGCTACACCTTC
TRBV4-2	-	TRBD2	16	TRBJ2-3	CASSPSGLAGADTQYF	TGTGCCAGCAGCCCCTCGGGACTAGCGGGAGCGGATACGCAGTATTTT
TRBV3-1/TRBV3-2	-	TRBD1	16	TRBJ2-7	CASSQVMGQGVSEQYF	TGTGCCAGCAGCCAAGTAATGGGACAGGGCGTTTCCGAGCAGTACTTC
TRBV7-8	-	-	14	TRBJ1-1	CASSPGANVRGAFF	TGTGCCAGCAGCCCAGGGGCAAATGTCAGGGGCGCTTTCTTT
TRBV2	-	-	11	TRBJ1-2	CASSNRADYTF	TGTGCCAGCAGTAACAGGGCGGACTACACCTTC
TRBV11-3	-	TRBD2	17	TRBJ2-2	CASSLWGGSTATGELFF	TGTGCCAGCAGCTTATGGGGGGGGTCGACAGCAACCGGGGAGCTGTTTTTT